The 17 T cell receptor beta chains reported below all come from one sample, sequenced in a study of T cell responses to AZD1222 COVID-19 vaccine (dated by TCRdb to the early 2020s). The method behind the library was the immunoSEQ multiplex PCR assay. This is the immuneACCESS table as TCRdb keeps it, with only in-frame sequences that have V and J called. A part of the clones is gone; compared with another copy, unresolved V genes explain less than half, and the rest is unexplained. The sample includes some 120,000 clones, with about 92% observed a single time. About 2.7% of the sample lies in the top ten. In light of the paper, this sample's time point label describes: baseline before first vaccination. Specimen: peripheral blood, collected on day 0 of AZD1222 vaccination. These receptors all come from an adult in good health.

This clone has a handful of counts. V and J are TRBV4-2 and TRBJ1-3, with D possibly matching TRBD1 (6 bases). The CDR3 extends over 16 amino acids. Germline CDR1 reads LGHNA; CDR2 reads YNFKEQ. The V gene lost 8 bases and the J gene lost 0 bases, with 17 bases spanning the gap. CDR3 residues: CASGFRQDLSGNTIYF. The DNA of the CDR3 is TGTGCCAGCGGGTTTCGACAGGACCTCTCTGGAAACACCATATATTTT.

V and J are TRBV27 and TRBJ2-7; TRBD1 aligns across 7 bases. The CDR3 runs 13 residues. V lost 7 bases, J lost 0 bases, and 3 bases stayed unmatched. From germline, CDR1 is MNHEY and CDR2 SMNVEV (reference sequence). DNA of the CDR3: TGTGCCAGCAAGACAGGGCCCTCCTACGAGCAGTACTTC. Encoded protein: CASKTGPSYEQYF.

V is TRBV18 and J is TRBJ2-3, with 9 bases matching TRBD2. The CDR3 covers 14 residues. Trimming removed 3 bases from V and 5 bases from J; junction bases left unmatched: 3. Germline V lookup: CDR1 KGHSH, CDR2 LQKENI. Here the CDR3 reads CASSPELAGDTQYF. Here the CDR3 DNA reads TGTGCCAGCTCACCTGAACTAGCGGGAGATACGCAGTATTTT. The full variable domain, its missing parts supplied by reference TRBV18 and TRBJ2-3, is NAGVMQNPRHLVRRRGQEARLRCSPMKGHSHVYWYRQLPEEGLKFMVYLQKENIIDESGMPKERFSAEFPKEGPSILRIQQVVRGDSAAYFCASSPELAGDTQYFGPGTRLTVL.

V is TRBV7-3 and J is TRBJ2-3, with a tentative D call TRBD2 (7 bases). In germline, CDR1 is SGHTA, CDR2 FQGTGA. The V end lost 1 base, the J end lost 0 bases, and 14 bases lay between the germline ends. There are 17 residues in the CDR3. CDR3 region: CASSLIGGGSSTDTQYF. Here the CDR3 DNA reads TGTGCCAGCAGCTTAATCGGGGGCGGGAGCAGCACAGATACGCAGTATTTT.

This clone was found a few times. This chain joins TRBV18 and TRBJ2-3, with D perhaps TRBD1 or TRBD2 (5 bases each). Germline CDR1 is KGHSH and CDR2 is LQKENI. CDR3 size: 12 residues. V was pared by 8 bases and J by 4 bases, with 10 bases between. The CDR3 region has the DNA TGTGCCAGCATGCAGGGAGCAGATACGCAGTATTTT. This translates into CASMQGADTQYF.

The V and J genes are TRBV28 and TRBJ2-7; D call uncertain. The V gene lost 2 bases and the J gene lost 3 bases, with 8 bases spanning the gap. The CDR3 loop spans 13 amino acids. CDR1 and CDR2 (germline): MDHEN, SYDVKM. CDR3 amino acids: CASSLGELYEQYF. The DNA for the CDR3 is TGTGCCAGCAGTTTAGGGGAACTCTACGAGCAGTACTTC.

The rearrangement links TRBV11-2 to TRBJ1-2; D is uncertain. The germline gives CDR1 SGHAT, CDR2 FQNNGV. This CDR3 has 19 residues. Deletions cut 2 bases from V and 0 bases from J, with 22 bases between. CDR3 loop: CASSLRHQRTLGTNYGYTF. The CDR3 DNA is TGTGCCAGCAGCTTAAGGCACCAGAGAACGTTAGGGACTAACTATGGCTACACCTTC.

This clone was observed once. This sequence joins TRBV5-4 and TRBJ2-1; TRBD1 agrees at 10 bases. Germline assignment: CDR1 SGHNT and CDR2 YYREEE (reference sequence). The V and J ends lost 4 bases and 5 bases, in that order; junction bases with no gene match: 6. The CDR3 contains 15 residues. CDR3 in amino acids: CASSRTGTGDNEQFF. DNA for the CDR3: TGTGCCAGCAGCAGAACCGGGACAGGGGACAATGAGCAGTTCTTC.

The chain couples TRBV11-3 to TRBJ2-3; D is possibly TRBD2 (5 bases). V lost 4 bases, J lost 4 bases, and 6 bases lay in between. The CDR3 length is 12 residues. Germline CDR1 is SGHNT and CDR2 is YENEEA. CDR3 bases: TGTGCCAGCAGCTACGGGGCAGATACGCAGTATTTT. It specifies CASSYGADTQYF.

The gene calls are TRBV19 and TRBJ1-5; a possible D gene is TRBD1 (5 bases). The germline V gene encodes CDR1 LNHDA and CDR2 SQIVND (reference sequence). The V end lost 5 bases, the J end lost 9 bases, and 17 bases lay between the germline ends. This CDR3 has 14 amino acids. CDR3 sequence reads: CASSSDGAKGPQHF. The CDR3 DNA reads TGTGCCAGTAGTTCCGACGGGGCAAAGGGGCCCCAGCATTTT.

The V gene is TRBV5-4, the J gene TRBJ2-2; 14 bases agree with TRBD2. The CDR3 is 16 residues long. V lost 4 bases to trimming and J lost 5 bases; unmatched junction nucleotides: 4. CDR1 SGHNT and CDR2 YYREEE come from the germline V gene (reference sequence). The CDR3 nucleotides are TGTGCCAGCAGCCTGGGACTAGCGGGAGTGACCGGGGAGCTGTTTTTT. It specifies CASSLGLAGVTGELFF.

The genes are TRBV9 and TRBJ2-7; 10 bases are a match to TRBD2. The CDR3 extends over 16 amino acids. Germline V gene sequence: CDR1 SGDLS, CDR2 YYNGEE. The ends lost 0 bases at V and 5 bases at J; junction bases unmatched: 8. The CDR3 loop reads CASSVAPGLAGDEQYF. In DNA form, the CDR3 reads TGTGCCAGCAGCGTAGCCCCCGGGCTAGCGGGAGACGAGCAGTACTTC. Filled out from reference TRBV9 and TRBJ2-7, the complete variable domain reads DSGVTQTPKHLITATGQRVTLRCSPRSGDLSVYWYQQSLDQGLQFLIQYYNGEERAKGNILERFSAQQFPDLHSELNLSSLELGDSALYFCASSVAPGLAGDEQYFGPGTRLTVT.

The rearrangement uses TRBV2 and TRBJ2-7, with D hard to call. Trimming cost V 2 bases and J 1 base, with 12 bases left between them. From germline, CDR1 is SNHLY and CDR2 FYNNEI. This CDR3 is 15 amino acids long. The CDR3 reads CASSEPAFPSYEQYF. CDR3 in DNA: TGTGCCAGCAGTGAACCTGCATTTCCTTCCTACGAGCAGTACTTC. Variable domain in full (rest from reference TRBV2 and TRBJ2-7): EPEVTQTPSHQVTQMGQEVILRCVPISNHLYFYWYRQILGQKVEFLVSFYNNEISEKSEIFDDQFSVERPDGSNFTLKIRSTKLEDSAMYFCASSEPAFPSYEQYFGPGTRLTVT.

The chain employs TRBV2 and TRBJ2-1, with 11 bases aligning to TRBD1. The CDR3 sequence is 14 residues long. V dropped 6 bases and J dropped 7; count of bases not matched to a gene: 5. CDR1 SNHLY and CDR2 FYNNEI come from the germline V gene. Written as DNA, the CDR3 is TGTGCCAGCAGAGCCGGGACAGGGGGAAATGAGCAGTTCTTC. This codes for CASRAGTGGNEQFF.

The chain is built from TRBV13 and TRBJ2-2; 14 bases map to TRBD2. Germline V CDR1 and CDR2: PRHDT, FYEKMQ (reference sequence). Germline trimming cut 1 base from V and 5 bases from J; bases unmatched to any gene: 6. The CDR3 sequence is 18 residues long. CDR3 amino acids: CASSLVGLAGGGTGELFF. CDR3 DNA sequence: TGTGCCAGCAGCTTAGTCGGACTAGCGGGAGGAGGGACCGGGGAGCTGTTTTTT.

Turning to this clone: The same CDR3 can be traced to other DNA sequences in this sample. The CDR3 DNA reads TGTGCCAGCTCACCCCTTAACACTGAAGCTTTCTTT. It specifies CASSPLNTEAFF. The rearrangement joins TRBV18 to TRBJ1-1; D is ambiguous. The CDR3 loop spans 12 amino acids. Trimming removed 3 bases from V and 2 bases from J, with 4 bases in between. CDR1 is KGHSH, CDR2 LQKENI, per germline.

V and J are TRBV11-2 and TRBJ2-5, with TRBD1 matching over 9 bases. Germline-derived CDR1 and CDR2 are SGHAT and FQNNGV. The CDR3 contains 15 residues. V dropped 3 bases and J dropped 5; count of bases not matched to a gene: 7. The CDR3 sequence is CASSFTGGDSETQYF. The CDR3 region has the DNA TGTGCCAGCAGCTTTACAGGGGGCGATTCGGAGACCCAGTACTTC.